The rows below give T cell receptor beta chains drawn from one sample of a study of T-cell memory formation after mild COVID-19. Each CDR3 protein is one row after TCRdb ran MiXCR on the 5' RACE reads. This sample has 380,000 or so distinct CDR3 sequences, with roughly 13% found just once. What was sequenced was PBMCs or a T cell subset sorted from them (not recorded which). These receptors originate from a man between 18 and 35 years old who had mild COVID-19 (a few samples of this study predate the infection). Cell type and time point are not known. Both conserved end residues are part of each CDR3. The D gene is left open where the match is weak. The size entry is marked missing in some rows and otherwise reads once, few, many or a size class.

>NA|NA|TRBV9|TRBJ2-5
TGTGCCAGCAGCGAGGCCCCCCCTGGGCGGGGTACTTTAGAGACCCAGTACTTC
CASSEAPPGRGTLETQYF
>NA|few|TRBV9|TRBJ2-2
TGTGCCAGCAGCGGACACACCGGGGAGCTGTTTTTT
CASSGHTGELFF
>TRBD1|few|TRBV25-1|TRBJ1-2
TGTGCCAGCAGTGAACGGGACAGGGGCGTGCGTGGCTACACCTTC
CASSERDRGVRGYTF
>NA|few|TRBV30|TRBJ1-2
TGTGCCTCCAGGGGACTCATAGGTATCTCGAACTATGGCTACACCTTC
CASRGLIGISNYGYTF
>NA|NA|TRBV4-2|TRBJ2-1
TGTGCCAGCAGCCAAGATGCCGTACGTGAGCAGTTCTTC
CASSQDAVREQFF
>NA|NA|TRBV7-9|TRBJ2-1
TGTGCCAGCAGCTTTAGTCTGGATGAGCAGTTCTTC
CASSFSLDEQFF
>NA|few|TRBV5-1|TRBJ2-3
TGCGCCAGCAGCTATACAGAACCTACCACAGATACGCAGTATTTT
CASSYTEPTTDTQYF
>TRBD2|few|TRBV4-2|TRBJ2-5
TGTGCCAGCAGCCTTTACGGACTAGCGGGGAAAGAGACCCAGTACTTC
CASSLYGLAGKETQYF
>TRBD2|NA|TRBV6-4|TRBJ2-1
TGTGCCAGCAGTGGGACTAGCGGGGGGGCCAATGAGCAGTTCTTC
CASSGTSGGANEQFF
>TRBD2|NA|TRBV20-1|TRBJ2-1
TGCAGTGCTAGCGGGGGGGCTGACAATGAGCAGTTCTTC
CSASGGADNEQFF
>NA|few|TRBV30|TRBJ1-5
TGTGCCTGGAGTGGGAGGGGAGTGTATAGCAATCAGCCCCAGCATTTT
CAWSGRGVYSNQPQHF
>NA|NA|TRBV30|TRBJ1-2
TGTGCCTGGAGTGTCGGGAGTGGCTACACCTTC
CAWSVGSGYTF
>NA|NA|TRBV4-1|TRBJ2-3
TGCGCCAGCAGCCAAGAACCGGGGCTTACAGATACGCAGTATTTT
CASSQEPGLTDTQYF
>NA|NA|TRBV20-1|TRBJ2-3
TGCAGTGCTAGAGATGGGGGAAGCTGGACAGATACGCAGTATTTT
CSARDGGSWTDTQYF
>NA|few|TRBV7-2|TRBJ2-3
TGTGCCAGCAGCTTGAAATATTGGGGGGCCCCCATCCATTTT
CASSLKYWGAPIHF
>NA|many|TRBV3-1|TRBJ1-1
TGTGCCAGCAGCCAAGGGGAGACTGAAGCTTTCTTT
CASSQGETEAFF
>TRBD1|few|TRBV3-1|TRBJ2-1
TGTGCCAGCAGCCAAGTCCAAGGACAGGGTTATGAGCAGTTCTTC
CASSQVQGQGYEQFF
>NA|many|TRBV7-9|TRBJ2-4
TGTGCCAGCAGCTTTCAGGGGTCTCCAAACATTCAGTACTTC
CASSFQGSPNIQYF
>TRBD1|few|TRBV18|TRBJ2-2
TGTGCCAGCTCACCACTCGCCCTGACAGGGGACACCGGGGAGCTGTTTTTT
CASSPLALTGDTGELFF
>TRBD1|few|TRBV4-3|TRBJ2-3
TGCGCCAGCAGCCAAGGACAGGGATTCACAGATACGCAGTATTTT
CASSQGQGFTDTQYF
>TRBD2|NA|TRBV20-1|TRBJ2-7
TGCAGTGCTAGCCCGGGGGGGACGTGGTACGAGCAGTACTTC
CSASPGGTWYEQYF
>NA|few|TRBV6-5|TRBJ1-2
TGTGCCAGCAGTTACGGTATCCACTATGGCTACACCTTC
CASSYGIHYGYTF
>NA|few|TRBV12-3/TRBV12-4|TRBJ1-5
TGTGCCAGCAGCAGAAGGGGGACACTCAATCAGCCCCAGCATTTT
CASSRRGTLNQPQHF
>NA|NA|TRBV12-3/TRBV12-4|TRBJ1-5
TGTGCCAGCAGTCTAGGGCGCAATCAGCCCCAGCATTTT
CASSLGRNQPQHF
>NA|many|TRBV20-1|TRBJ1-5
TGCAGTGCTAGCTGGCAGGTTAGTCAGCCCCAGCATTTT
CSASWQVSQPQHF
>NA|NA|TRBV7-9|TRBJ1-2
TGTGCCAGCAGCCTCGTCCGGGAAGGAGCCCTTGGCTACACCTTC
CASSLVREGALGYTF
>NA|NA|TRBV5-1|TRBJ1-3
TGCGCCAGCAGCTTGGGGGACATATCCGGAAACACCATATATTTT
CASSLGDISGNTIYF
>TRBD1|few|TRBV5-5|TRBJ2-2
TGTGCCAGCAGCCCCCGGACAGGGTCGATCGGGGAGCTGTTTTTT
CASSPRTGSIGELFF
>NA|NA|TRBV11-3|TRBJ2-1
TGTGCCAGCAGCTTATTTGGTGGGGGCCCCTACAATGAGCAGTTCTTC
CASSLFGGGPYNEQFF
>TRBD1|NA|TRBV4-3|TRBJ1-5
TGCGCCAGCAGCACGGGACAGGGTTTAAATCAGCCCCAGCATTTT
CASSTGQGLNQPQHF
>NA|few|TRBV3-1|TRBJ2-5
TGTGCCAGCAGCCAGAGGGCGTCGGATGAGACCCAGTACTTC
CASSQRASDETQYF
>NA|once|TRBV6-5|TRBJ1-2
TGTGCCAGCAGTCCCGGACGGAGGTATGGCTACACCTTC
CASSPGRRYGYTF
>NA|few|TRBV11-2|TRBJ2-1
TGTGCCAGCGGAGAGGACTGGAGAAACAATGAGCAGTTCTTC
CASGEDWRNNEQFF
>TRBD2|few|TRBV20-1|TRBJ2-5
TGCAGTGCCCGTCCGGGAGGCCTAGAGACCCAGTACTTC
CSARPGGLETQYF
>NA|NA|TRBV5-1|TRBJ1-1
TGCGCCAGCAGTTTCTGGGACATGGGCAACGGGGAAGCTTTCTTT
CASSFWDMGNGEAFF
>NA|few|TRBV6-5|TRBJ1-2
TGTGCCAGCAGTTACGCAGGGAGCTACATGAATGGCTACACCTTC
CASSYAGSYMNGYTF
>NA|NA|TRBV11-2|TRBJ2-1
TGTGCCAGCAGCCCACTCGCGGGGAGAAGGCATGAGCAGTTCTTC
CASSPLAGRRHEQFF
>TRBD1|many|TRBV12-5|TRBJ2-3
TGTGCTAGTGGTTTCCCGACAGGGAGCTACACAGATACGCAGTATTTT
CASGFPTGSYTDTQYF
>NA|few|TRBV4-2|TRBJ2-3
TGTGCCAGCAGCCAAGTGGCTAGCACAGATACGCAGTATTTT
CASSQVASTDTQYF
>NA|NA|TRBV7-3|TRBJ2-1
TGTGCCAGCAGCGAACCAACCGGGACTGAGCAGTTCTTC
CASSEPTGTEQFF
>TRBD1|NA|TRBV9|TRBJ1-1
TGTGCCAGCAGCGTAGGGTGGAGGGGGCACACTGAAGCTTTCTTT
CASSVGWRGHTEAFF
>NA|few|TRBV11-2|TRBJ2-3
TGTGCCAGCTCTATCGCGCGCCCCCGGGGTCGGGGCACAGATACGCAGTATTTT
CASSIARPRGRGTDTQYF
>NA|NA|TRBV10-3|TRBJ1-3
TGTGCCATCAGTGCCTCGGGACACCGTGGAAACACCATATATTTT
CAISASGHRGNTIYF